Below, 30 T cell receptor beta chains from the same sample are listed, as sequenced in a study of T cells in Graves' hyperthyroidism and ophthalmopathy (dated by TCRdb to 2018 to 2020). Libraries were made using multiplex PCR. For sequencing, an Illumina HiSeq 2000 was employed. The TCR beta CDR3 regions were amplified from RNA transcripts. A first-round RT-PCR of the TCR CDR3 used the HTBI primer set with the Qiagen OneStep RT-PCR kit. TCRdb's own reprocessing of the public reads used fastp at Q25 and MiXCR and kept productive beta chains. Each CDR3 protein appears once, grouped with its most common genes and DNA. In all, the sample holds roughly 530,000 distinct CDR3 sequences, and about a sixth of those were seen once. The ten largest clones take up around 17% of the sample. The sequenced sample consisted of blood. These receptors all stem from a woman aged 18 to 35 with Graves' ophthalmopathy.

The chain links TRBV27 to TRBJ2-7; 8 nucleotides agree with TRBD2. V was pared by 0 bases and J by 0 bases, with 1 base of the junction left unmatched. The CDR3 is made up of 15 amino acids. The germline V gene has CDR1 MNHEY and CDR2 SMNVEV (reference sequence). The CDR3, as DNA: TGTGCCAGCAGTTTATCGAGCGGGAGCTCCTACGAGCAGTACTTC. It specifies CASSLSSGSSYEQYF.

The table lists this clonotype with many counts. The chain's CDR3 is CASSAGQGIDGYTF. CDR3 nucleotide sequence: TGTGCCAGCAGTGCGGGACAGGGGATCGATGGCTACACCTTC. The V call is TRBV6-1, the J call TRBJ1-2; 10 nucleotides line up with TRBD1. The V gene's germline CDR1 is MNHNS and CDR2 SASEGT. The CDR3 is 14 residues long. V lost 4 bases, J lost 6 bases, and 5 bases stayed unmatched.

In its sample, this clonotype was seen many times. V usage is TRBV28 and J usage is TRBJ1-2; perhaps TRBD1 as D (5 bases). Trimming took off 7 bases at V and 7 bases at J, with 16 bases between the two ends. The germline V gene encodes CDR1 MDHEN and CDR2 SYDVKM. The CDR3 has 13 amino acids. This chain's CDR3 is CASTLPLRGGYTF. The CDR3 bases are TGTGCCAGCACCCTACCCCTGAGGGGTGGCTACACCTTC.

The table lists this clonotype with a few counts. This chain links TRBV29-1 with TRBJ2-1; possible D gene TRBD2, 5 bases. The germline V gene encodes CDR1 SQVTM and CDR2 ANQGSEA. The CDR3 spans 17 residues. V dropped 3 bases and J dropped 0 bases, with 18 bases sitting between them. This CDR3 is CSVEIGLAGSSYNEQFF. The CDR3 DNA sequence: TGCAGCGTTGAGATCGGGCTAGCCGGAAGCTCCTACAATGAGCAGTTCTTC.

Notes on this clonotype: A much larger clone lies a single base off, so this may be a read error. The chain is built from TRBV30 and TRBJ1-2, with 7 bases matching TRBD1. Germline trimming cut 5 bases from V and 3 bases from J; bases unmatched to any gene: 6. This CDR3 contains 13 residues. Germline V gives CDR1 GTSNPN, CDR2 SVGIG (reference sequence). In DNA form, the CDR3 reads TGTGCCTGGGGGGCCGGGACAGACTATGGCTACACCTTC. Translated, it gives CAWGAGTDYGYTF.

In the case of this clonotype: The junction differs from germline at one of its ends, possibly a read error. V gene TRBV12-3 or TRBV12-4 combines with J gene TRBJ2-7; 8 positions match TRBD1. The CDR3 is 13 residues long. CDR3 in amino acids: CASSLDRGYERYF. CDR3 DNA sequence: TGTGCCAGCAGCCTCGACAGGGGCTACGAGCGGTACTTC.

In its sample, this clonotype was seen a few times. The chain combines TRBV28 with TRBJ2-7; tentative D call: TRBD1 (6 bases). This CDR3 spans 14 amino acids. Between the trimmed V and J ends, which lost 0 bases and 7 bases, there was a span of 13 bases. Germline loops: CDR1 MDHEN, CDR2 SYDVKM. This chain's CDR3 is CASSLWGDTWEQYF. The CDR3 DNA reads TGTGCCAGCAGTTTATGGGGGGACACATGGGAGCAGTACTTC. The full variable domain, in which reference TRBV28 and TRBJ2-7 provide the parts outside the CDR3, is DVKVTQSSRYLVKRTGEKVFLECVQDMDHENMFWYRQDPGLGLRLIYFSYDVKMKEKGDIPEGYSVSREKKERFSLILESASTNQTSMYLCASSLWGDTWEQYFGPGTRLTVT.

V usage is TRBV7-2 and J usage is TRBJ2-7; maybe TRBD2 (5 bases). V shed 0 bases and J shed 3 bases, with 12 bases lying between them. In germline, CDR1 is SGHTA, CDR2 FQGNSA. The CDR3 spans 15 residues. CDR3: CASSLAPDSHYEQYF. The CDR3 region has the DNA TGTGCCAGCAGCTTAGCGCCGGACTCTCACTACGAGCAGTACTTC.

Only a few counts were recorded for this clonotype. This rearrangement joins TRBV13 to TRBJ1-1; unclear D gene. The V and J ends lost 3 bases and 5 bases respectively, with 13 bases between them. This CDR3 spans 14 amino acids. In germline, CDR1 is PRHDT, CDR2 FYEKMQ (reference sequence). CDR3 sequence (DNA): TGTGCCAGCAGCTTCCCCCCGGGCTGGACTGAAGCTTTCTTT. Translation gives CASSFPPGWTEAFF.

The sample holds many counts of this clonotype. V and J are TRBV7-2 and TRBJ2-3, with TRBD1 matching 9 bases. This CDR3 comprises 15 residues. V dropped 7 bases and J dropped 4; count of bases not matched to a gene: 9. The germline V gene encodes CDR1 SGHTA and CDR2 FQGNSA. This chain's CDR3 is CASTPGTGYPDTQYF. CDR3 coding DNA: TGTGCCAGCACCCCGGGGACAGGGTATCCAGATACGCAGTATTTT.

With respect to this clonotype: A read error is possible here, since a much larger clone lies one base away. The V call is TRBV11-2, the J call TRBJ2-5; D is possibly TRBD1 or TRBD2 (5 bases each). Trimming cost V 4 bases and J 5 bases, with 20 bases left between them. The CDR3 is 16 residues long. CDR1 and CDR2 (germline): SGHAT, FQNNGV. In DNA, the CDR3 is TGTGCCAGCAGCTCGGGGATGTGGGGGTTTGGGGAGACCCAGTACTTC. It specifies CASSSGMWGFGETQYF.

CDR3 residues: CASSRDPESYEQYF. The DNA for the CDR3 is TGTGCCAGCAGCCGGGATCCGGAGTCCTACGAGCAGTACTTC. V and J are TRBV9 and TRBJ2-7; D perhaps matches TRBD2 (5 bases). Per germline, CDR1 SGDLS and CDR2 YYNGEE. Trimming removed 4 bases from V and 1 base from J, with 12 bases in between. This CDR3 contains 14 residues.

The gene calls are TRBV6-5 and TRBJ2-5; possible D gene TRBD2, 5 bases. This CDR3 is built from 16 residues. CDR1 and CDR2 (germline): MNHEY, SVGAGI. V lost 2 bases and J 3 bases, leaving 16 bases between the germline ends. CDR3 loop: CASSYGLSPNKETQYF. The CDR3 bases are TGTGCCAGCAGTTACGGACTCTCTCCTAATAAAGAGACCCAGTACTTC.

This clonotype was detected many times. The chain links TRBV7-9 to TRBJ2-1, with D tentatively TRBD1 (6 bases). V dropped 5 bases and J dropped 4 bases, with 9 bases sitting between them. The CDR3 runs 13 residues. Germline CDR1 is SEHNR and CDR2 is FQNEAQ (reference sequence). The CDR3 is CASSGGTYNEQFF. The CDR3 coding sequence is TGTGCCAGCAGCGGGGGCACTTACAATGAGCAGTTCTTC.

The chain links TRBV10-3 to TRBJ1-3; D is perhaps TRBD1 (5 bases). CDR3 length: 14 amino acids. V was shortened by 8 bases and J by 0 bases, with 11 bases between the two germline ends. Per the germline V gene, CDR1 is ENHRY and CDR2 is SYGVKD. As DNA, the CDR3 is TGTGCCATCCGCCAGGGTAGCTCTGGAAACACCATATATTTT. Protein product: CAIRQGSSGNTIYF.

This clonotype was seen ten or more times. This chain connects TRBV28 to TRBJ2-2; D may be TRBD2 (5 bases). CDR1 and CDR2 from the germline V gene are MDHEN and SYDVKM. V was clipped by 7 bases and J by 6 bases, with 15 bases between them. This CDR3 spans 14 amino acids. The DNA of the CDR3 is TGTGCCAGCACCCGGTACGGGGTTTCCGGGGAGCTGTTTTTT. Its protein is CASTRYGVSGELFF.

This clonotype was counted a few times. This chain links TRBV6-2 or TRBV6-3 with TRBJ2-7; TRBD2 matches at 10 bases. The germline gives CDR1 MNHEY, CDR2 SVGEGT. With V trimmed by 8 bases and J by 7 bases, 11 bases remained unmatched. This CDR3 has 14 amino acids. CDR3 sequence: CASGDASGSFEQYF. The CDR3 DNA is TGTGCCAGCGGAGACGCTAGCGGGAGTTTTGAGCAGTACTTC.

This clonotype was found many times. This sequence joins TRBV27 and TRBJ2-5; D may correspond to TRBD1 or TRBD2 (5 bases each). The CDR3 is made up of 18 amino acids. Trimming shortened V by 4 bases and J by 2 bases, and 23 bases separated the two germline ends. Germline-derived CDR1 and CDR2 are MNHEY and SMNVEV (reference sequence). Here the CDR3 reads CASSSGAVGSGPQETQYF. The CDR3 nucleotides read TGTGCCAGCAGTTCCGGGGCGGTCGGGTCAGGCCCACAAGAGACCCAGTACTTC.

This clonotype was counted many times. The CDR3 DNA sequence: TGTGCCTGGAGGGGGAGAGACAATCAGCCCCAGCATTTT. Encoded protein: CAWRGRDNQPQHF. The chain recombines TRBV30 with TRBJ1-5, with D unclear. This CDR3 spans 13 amino acids. Germline CDR1 reads GTSNPN; CDR2 reads SVGIG (reference sequence). With 3 bases removed from V and 3 bases from J, the gap between germline ends came to 9 bases.

Many counts were recorded for this clonotype. The chain links TRBV7-2 to TRBJ2-7; a possible D gene is TRBD1 (5 bases). This CDR3 region has 14 residues. Trimming removed 5 bases at V and 3 bases at J, with 14 bases between. CDR1 is SGHTA and CDR2 is FQGNSA in the germline V gene. This CDR3 is CASSPSTGNYEQYF. In DNA, the CDR3 is TGTGCCAGCAGCCCGTCTACAGGAAACTACGAGCAGTACTTC.

This clonotype was observed many times. This chain links TRBV28 with TRBJ2-7; the match to TRBD2 covers 9 bases. The CDR3 has 16 residues. Trimming cost V 4 bases and J 0 bases; bases outside gene matches: 7. Per germline, CDR1 MDHEN and CDR2 SYDVKM. The CDR3 coding sequence is TGTGCCAGCAGTTCACGGAGGACTAGCGACTCCTACGAGCAGTACTTC. Translated: CASSSRRTSDSYEQYF.

Only a few counts were recorded for this clonotype. The rearrangement joins TRBV6-4 to TRBJ2-3, with 12 positions matching TRBD2. V was pared by 6 bases and J by 0 bases, with 4 bases of the junction left unmatched. The CDR3 runs 16 residues. Germline V lookup: CDR1 MRHNA, CDR2 SNTAGT. CDR3 amino acids: CASSQTSGRSTDTQYF. In DNA form, the CDR3 reads TGTGCCAGCAGCCAAACTAGCGGGAGGAGCACAGATACGCAGTATTTT.

This sequence joins TRBV6-4 and TRBJ1-5, with D maybe TRBD1 (6 bases). This CDR3 has 14 amino acids. Germline-derived CDR1 and CDR2 are MRHNA and SNTAGT. Trimming pared 3 bases from V and 4 bases from J, leaving 10 bases between. The CDR3 loop is CASSEEGGNQPQHF. The DNA for the CDR3 is TGTGCCAGCAGTGAGGAGGGGGGAAATCAGCCCCAGCATTTT.

This clonotype was observed a few times. The rearrangement uses TRBV10-3 and TRBJ1-2; D unresolved. V lost 0 bases to trimming and J lost 6 bases, with 8 bases between them. Germline V CDR1 and CDR2: ENHRY, SYGVKD. The CDR3 length is 13 residues. CDR3 nucleotide sequence: TGTGCCATCAGTGAGTCAAGGACCGATGGCTACACCTTC. Encoded protein: CAISESRTDGYTF.

This clonotype came up many times. The chain is built from TRBV5-5 and TRBJ1-2; the D gene is possibly TRBD1 (6 bases). The CDR3 spans 15 residues. CDR1 is SGHKS and CDR2 is YYEKEE in the germline V gene (reference sequence). Trimming left V 3 bases short and J 0 bases short, with 12 bases between. CDR3 nucleotide sequence: TGTGCCAGCAGCTCGGCCAGGGGATCTAACTATGGCTACACCTTC. Translating it yields CASSSARGSNYGYTF.

The table lists this clonotype with a few counts. The chain is built from TRBV6-2 or TRBV6-3 and TRBJ2-3, with TRBD2 matching 11 bases. The CDR3 spans 13 residues. Trimming at V came to 6 bases and at J to 14 bases, leaving 10 bases not matched to a gene. Germline V lookup: CDR1 MNHEY, CDR2 SVGEGT. The CDR3 loop reads CASRGLAEAQGYF. For the CDR3, the DNA is TGTGCCAGCAGGGGACTAGCGGAGGCCCAGGGGTATTTT.

At least ten counts were recorded for this clonotype. The chain employs TRBV7-2 and TRBJ2-3, with TRBD2 matching 13 bases. CDR3 length equals 14 residues. The ends lost 9 bases at V and 6 bases at J; junction bases unmatched: 6. Germline loops: CDR1 SGHTA, CDR2 FQGNSA. The CDR3 loop reads CASRLAGGDDTQYF. The CDR3 nucleotides are TGTGCCAGTCGACTAGCGGGAGGAGATGATACGCAGTATTTT.

The chain recombines TRBV19 with TRBJ2-1; D is possibly TRBD1 (6 bases). Germline CDR1 LNHDA, CDR2 SQIVND (reference sequence). The CDR3 loop spans 15 amino acids. The germline V and J ends were trimmed by 3 bases and 10 bases, with 19 bases remaining between them. Here the CDR3 DNA reads TGTGCCAGTAGTATTCTGGGCAGGGGAGCTTGGGAGCAGTTCTTC. This codes for CASSILGRGAWEQFF.

This clonotype was picked up many times. The genes are TRBV3-1 and TRBJ1-6; 7 nucleotides align to TRBD1. CDR1 LGHDT and CDR2 YNNKEL come from the germline V gene (reference sequence). V shed 5 bases and J 7 bases; nucleotides not matched to a gene: 8. CDR3 length equals 15 residues. As DNA, the CDR3 is TGTGCCAGCAGCGCAACCCGGGACAGAAATTCACCCCTCCACTTT. It specifies CASSATRDRNSPLHF. The whole variable domain, remainder taken from reference TRBV3-1 and TRBJ1-6, is DTAVSQTPKYLVTQMGNDKSIKCEQNLGHDTMYWYKQDSKKFLKIMFSYNNKELIINETVPNRFSPKSPDKAHLNLHINSLELGDSAVYFCASSATRDRNSPLHFGNGTRLTVT.

This clonotype was seen more than once but under ten times. The rearrangement joins TRBV4-3 to TRBJ2-2; D ambiguous. This CDR3 region has 13 residues. V gave up 5 bases and J gave up 6 bases, with 10 bases separating them. The germline gives CDR1 LGHNA, CDR2 YSLEER. DNA of the CDR3: TGCGCCAGCAGCTTTAGGTCCTCCGGGGAGCTGTTTTTT. It encodes CASSFRSSGELFF.